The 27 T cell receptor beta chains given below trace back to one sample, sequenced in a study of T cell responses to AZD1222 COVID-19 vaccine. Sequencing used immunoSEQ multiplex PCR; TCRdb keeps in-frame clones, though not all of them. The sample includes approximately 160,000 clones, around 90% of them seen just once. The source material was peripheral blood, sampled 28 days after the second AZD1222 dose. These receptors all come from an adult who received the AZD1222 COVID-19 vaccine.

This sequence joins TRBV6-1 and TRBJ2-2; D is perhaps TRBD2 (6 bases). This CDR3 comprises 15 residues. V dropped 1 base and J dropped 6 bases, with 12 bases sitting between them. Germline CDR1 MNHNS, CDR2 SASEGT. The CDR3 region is CASSEGGVLAGELFF. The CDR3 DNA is TGTGCCAGCAGTGAAGGGGGGGTTTTGGCCGGGGAGCTGTTTTTT.

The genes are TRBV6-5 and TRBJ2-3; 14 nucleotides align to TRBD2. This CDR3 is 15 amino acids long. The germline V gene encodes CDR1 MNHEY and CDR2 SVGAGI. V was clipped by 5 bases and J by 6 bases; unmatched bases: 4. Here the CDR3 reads CASSRLAGGPDTQYF. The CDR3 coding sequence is TGTGCCAGCAGTCGACTAGCGGGGGGGCCGGATACGCAGTATTTT.

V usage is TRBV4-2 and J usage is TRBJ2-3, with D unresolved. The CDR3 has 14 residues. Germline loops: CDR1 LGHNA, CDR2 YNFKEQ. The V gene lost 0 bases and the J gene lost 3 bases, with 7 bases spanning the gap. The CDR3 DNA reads TGTGCCAGCAGCCAAGAATTTAGGACAGATACGCAGTATTTT. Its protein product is CASSQEFRTDTQYF.

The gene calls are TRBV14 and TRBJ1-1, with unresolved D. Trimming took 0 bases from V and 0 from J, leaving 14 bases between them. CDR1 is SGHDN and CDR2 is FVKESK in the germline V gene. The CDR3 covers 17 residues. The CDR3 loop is CASSQEGPGTMNTEAFF. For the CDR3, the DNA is TGTGCCAGCAGCCAAGAAGGTCCGGGCACCATGAACACTGAAGCTTTCTTT.

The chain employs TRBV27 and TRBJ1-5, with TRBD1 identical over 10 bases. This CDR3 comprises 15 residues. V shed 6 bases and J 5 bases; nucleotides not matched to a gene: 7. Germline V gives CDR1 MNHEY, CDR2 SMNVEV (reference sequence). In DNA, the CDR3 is TGTGCCAGCAGCCGAGGGACAGGGGTCCATCAGCCCCAGCATTTT. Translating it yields CASSRGTGVHQPQHF.

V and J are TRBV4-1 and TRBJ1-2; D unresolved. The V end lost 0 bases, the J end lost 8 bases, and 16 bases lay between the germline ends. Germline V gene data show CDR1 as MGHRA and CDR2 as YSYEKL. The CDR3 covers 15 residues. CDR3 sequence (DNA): TGCGCCAGCAGCCAAGATCCCCGCCCCTTGGGCGGCTACACCTTC. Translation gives CASSQDPRPLGGYTF.

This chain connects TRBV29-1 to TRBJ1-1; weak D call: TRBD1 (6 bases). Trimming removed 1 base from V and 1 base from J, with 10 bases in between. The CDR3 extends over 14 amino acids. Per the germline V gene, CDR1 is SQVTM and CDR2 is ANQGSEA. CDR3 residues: CSVEVWDKNTEAFF. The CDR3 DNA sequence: TGCAGCGTTGAAGTCTGGGACAAGAACACTGAAGCTTTCTTT.

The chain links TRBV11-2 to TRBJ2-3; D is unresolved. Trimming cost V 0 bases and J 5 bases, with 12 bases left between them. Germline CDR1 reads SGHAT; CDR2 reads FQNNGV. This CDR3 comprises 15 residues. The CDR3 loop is CASSLEGGIRDTQYF. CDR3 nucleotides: TGTGCCAGCAGCTTAGAAGGCGGAATCAGAGATACGCAGTATTTT. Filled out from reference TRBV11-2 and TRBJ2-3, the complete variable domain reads EAGVAQSPRYKIIEKRQSVAFWCNPISGHATLYWYQQILGQGPKLLIQFQNNGVVDDSQLPKDRFSAERLKGVDSTLKIQPAKLEDSAVYLCASSLEGGIRDTQYFGPGTRLTVL.

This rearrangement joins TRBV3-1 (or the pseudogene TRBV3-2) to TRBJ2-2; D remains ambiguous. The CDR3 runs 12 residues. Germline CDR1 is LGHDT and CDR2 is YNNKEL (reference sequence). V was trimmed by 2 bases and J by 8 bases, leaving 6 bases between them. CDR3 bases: TGTGCCAGCAGCCAAAACGTGGGGGAGCTGTTTTTT. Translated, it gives CASSQNVGELFF.

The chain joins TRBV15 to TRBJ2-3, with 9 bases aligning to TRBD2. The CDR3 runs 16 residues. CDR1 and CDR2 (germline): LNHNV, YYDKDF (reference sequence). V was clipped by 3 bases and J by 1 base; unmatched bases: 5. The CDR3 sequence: CATSRTSSGGTDTQYF. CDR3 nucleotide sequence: TGTGCCACCAGCAGGACCTCTAGCGGGGGCACAGATACGCAGTATTTT.

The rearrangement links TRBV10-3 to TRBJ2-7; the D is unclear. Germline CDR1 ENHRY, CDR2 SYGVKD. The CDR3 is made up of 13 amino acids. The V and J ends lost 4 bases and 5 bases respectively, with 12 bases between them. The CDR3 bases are TGTGCCATCAGTGCAAACCCTCCGGACGAGCAGTACTTC. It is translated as CAISANPPDEQYF.

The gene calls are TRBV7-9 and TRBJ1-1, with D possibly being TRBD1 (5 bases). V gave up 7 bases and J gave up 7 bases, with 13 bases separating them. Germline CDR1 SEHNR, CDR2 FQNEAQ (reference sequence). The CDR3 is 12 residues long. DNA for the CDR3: TGTGCCAGCACGCCTTGGGGGGATGAAGCTTTCTTT. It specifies CASTPWGDEAFF.

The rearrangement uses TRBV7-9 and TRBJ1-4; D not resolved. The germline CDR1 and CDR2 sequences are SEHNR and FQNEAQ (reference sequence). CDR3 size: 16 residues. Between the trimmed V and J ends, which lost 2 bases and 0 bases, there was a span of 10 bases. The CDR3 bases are TGTGCCAGCAGCTTATACAGATCTGCAACTAATGAAAAACTGTTTTTT. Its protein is CASSLYRSATNEKLFF.

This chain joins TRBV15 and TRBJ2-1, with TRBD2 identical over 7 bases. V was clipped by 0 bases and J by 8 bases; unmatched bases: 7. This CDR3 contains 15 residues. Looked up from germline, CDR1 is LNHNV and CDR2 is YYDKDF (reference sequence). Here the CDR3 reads CATSRDHGGKDEQFF. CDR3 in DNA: TGTGCCACCAGCAGAGATCACGGGGGGAAGGATGAGCAGTTCTTC.

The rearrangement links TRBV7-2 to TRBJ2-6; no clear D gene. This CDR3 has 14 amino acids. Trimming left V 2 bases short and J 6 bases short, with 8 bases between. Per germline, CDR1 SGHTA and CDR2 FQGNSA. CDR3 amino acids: CASSLLESANVLTF. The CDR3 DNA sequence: TGTGCCAGCAGCTTACTGGAGTCGGCCAACGTCCTGACTTTC.

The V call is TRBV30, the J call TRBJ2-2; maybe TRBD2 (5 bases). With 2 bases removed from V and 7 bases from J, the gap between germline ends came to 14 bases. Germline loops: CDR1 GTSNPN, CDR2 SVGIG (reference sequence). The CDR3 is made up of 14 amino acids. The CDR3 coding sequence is TGTGCCTGGAGTCGAAGTGCGGCGGGCGGGGAGCTGTTTTTT. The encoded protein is CAWSRSAAGGELFF.

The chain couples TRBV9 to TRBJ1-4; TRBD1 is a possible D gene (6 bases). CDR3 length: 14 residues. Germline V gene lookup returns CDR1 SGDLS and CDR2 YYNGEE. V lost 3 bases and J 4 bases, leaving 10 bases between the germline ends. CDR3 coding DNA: TGTGCCAGCAGCGAGGGACACAATAATGAAAAACTGTTTTTT. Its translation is CASSEGHNNEKLFF. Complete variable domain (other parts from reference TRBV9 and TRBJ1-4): DSGVTQTPKHLITATGQRVTLRCSPRSGDLSVYWYQQSLDQGLQFLIQYYNGEERAKGNILERFSAQQFPDLHSELNLSSLELGDSALYFCASSEGHNNEKLFFGSGTQLSVL.

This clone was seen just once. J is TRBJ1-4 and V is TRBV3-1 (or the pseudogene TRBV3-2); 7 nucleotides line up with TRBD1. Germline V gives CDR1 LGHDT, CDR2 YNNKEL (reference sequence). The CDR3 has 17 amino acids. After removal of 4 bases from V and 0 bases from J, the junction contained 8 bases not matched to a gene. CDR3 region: CASSLMGQFATNEKLFF. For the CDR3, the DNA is TGTGCCAGCAGCCTCATGGGACAGTTTGCAACTAATGAAAAACTGTTTTTT.

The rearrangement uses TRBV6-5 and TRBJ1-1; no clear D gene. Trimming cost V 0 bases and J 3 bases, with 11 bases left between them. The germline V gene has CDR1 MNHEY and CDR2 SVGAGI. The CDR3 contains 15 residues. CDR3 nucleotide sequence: TGTGCCAGCAGTTACTCGAGACGACGAGACACTGAAGCTTTCTTT. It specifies CASSYSRRRDTEAFF.

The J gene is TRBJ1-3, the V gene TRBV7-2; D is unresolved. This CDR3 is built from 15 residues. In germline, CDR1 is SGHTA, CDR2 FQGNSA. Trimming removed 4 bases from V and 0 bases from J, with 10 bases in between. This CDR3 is CASSSPGRSGNTIYF. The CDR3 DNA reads TGTGCCAGCAGCTCCCCCGGGCGCTCTGGAAACACCATATATTTT. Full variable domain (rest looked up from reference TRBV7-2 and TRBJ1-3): GAGVSQSPSNKVTEKGKDVELRCDPISGHTALYWYRQSLGQGLEFLIYFQGNSAPDKSGLPSDRFSAERTGGSVSTLTIQRTQQEDSAVYLCASSSPGRSGNTIYFGEGSWLTVV.

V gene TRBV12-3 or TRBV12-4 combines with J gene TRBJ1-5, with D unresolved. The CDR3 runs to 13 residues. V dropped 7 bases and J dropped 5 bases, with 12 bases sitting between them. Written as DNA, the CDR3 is TGTGCCAGCAATAGAGCAGAGGATCAGCCCCAGCATTTT. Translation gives CASNRAEDQPQHF.

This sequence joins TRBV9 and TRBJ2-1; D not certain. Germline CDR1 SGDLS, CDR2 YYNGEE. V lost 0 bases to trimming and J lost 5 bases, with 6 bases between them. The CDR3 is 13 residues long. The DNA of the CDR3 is TGTGCCAGCAGCGTAGGGACCCACAATGAGCAGTTCTTC. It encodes CASSVGTHNEQFF.

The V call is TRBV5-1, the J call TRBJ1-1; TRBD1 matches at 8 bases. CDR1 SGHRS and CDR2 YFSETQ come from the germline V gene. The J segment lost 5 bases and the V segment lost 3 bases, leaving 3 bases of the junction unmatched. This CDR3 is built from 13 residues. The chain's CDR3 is CASSSQGATEAFF. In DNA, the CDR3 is TGCGCCAGCAGCTCTCAGGGGGCGACTGAAGCTTTCTTT.

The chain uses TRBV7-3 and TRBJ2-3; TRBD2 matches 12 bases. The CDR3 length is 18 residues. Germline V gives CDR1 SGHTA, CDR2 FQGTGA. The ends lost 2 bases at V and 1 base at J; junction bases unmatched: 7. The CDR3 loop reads CASSLYPSGGARTDTQYF. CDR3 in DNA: TGTGCCAGCAGCTTATACCCTAGCGGGGGGGCGCGCACAGATACGCAGTATTTT.

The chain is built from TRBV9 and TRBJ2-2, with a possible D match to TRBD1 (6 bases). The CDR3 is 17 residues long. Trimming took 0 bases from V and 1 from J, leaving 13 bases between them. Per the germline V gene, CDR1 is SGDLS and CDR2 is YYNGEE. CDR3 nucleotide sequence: TGTGCCAGCAGCGTAGCAGGGGCCCTTGAGAACACCGGGGAGCTGTTTTTT. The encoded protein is CASSVAGALENTGELFF.

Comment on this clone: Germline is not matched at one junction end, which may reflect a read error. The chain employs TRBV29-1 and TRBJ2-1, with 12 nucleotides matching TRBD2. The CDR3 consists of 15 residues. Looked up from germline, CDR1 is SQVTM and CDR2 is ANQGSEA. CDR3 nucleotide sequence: TGCAGCGTGATCCGGACTAGCGGGGTAGGAAATGTGCAGTTCTTC. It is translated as CSVIRTSGVGNVQFF.

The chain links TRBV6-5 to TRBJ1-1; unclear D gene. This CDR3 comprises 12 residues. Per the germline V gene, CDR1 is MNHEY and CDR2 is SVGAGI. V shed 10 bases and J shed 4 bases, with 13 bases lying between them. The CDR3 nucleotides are TGTGCCACCAGACAAGAGGGCACTGAAGCTTTCTTT. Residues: CATRQEGTEAFF.